This TCR beta chain comes out of a study of blood T cells in healthy people across ages. CDR3 length: 13 residues. From germline, CDR1 is LGHNA and CDR2 YNFKEQ. The V end was cut by 0 bases, the J end by 9 bases, with 9 bases between. Next came a second PCR, run for about 7 to 12 cycles, which used a sample-barcoded 5' primer along with a J-beta primer mix. TCRdb called the 5' RACE reads again in MiXCR, with one record for every CDR3 protein. Counted here are fewer than 2,000,000 distinct CDR3 sequences, 35% to 50% occurring once; the ten biggest clones make up about 21%. V and J are TRBV4-2 and TRBJ1-5; tentatively, D is TRBD1 (5 bases). This clonotype was obtained from a human donor in good health. What was sequenced was blood. For the CDR3, the DNA is TGTGCCAGCAGCCAAGATTGGGGGGGGCCCCAGCATTTT. This translates into CASSQDWGGPQHF.